These 27 T cell receptor beta chains were sequenced from one sample in a study of T cells in Graves' hyperthyroidism and ophthalmopathy (dated by TCRdb to about 2019). The library was prepared using multiplex PCR. The data were produced on an Illumina HiSeq 2000. The TCR beta CDR3 regions were amplified from RNA transcripts. A first-round RT-PCR of the TCR CDR3 used the HTBI primer set with the Qiagen OneStep RT-PCR kit. TCRdb reprocessing: public reads trimmed at Q25 with fastp, clones called with MiXCR, in-frame beta chains kept. Every distinct CDR3 protein forms one entry, paired with its most common genes and DNA. In this sample the table shows over 500,000 distinct CDR3 sequences, 46% of which occur a single time. The top ten hold 44% of the sample. The material sequenced was peripheral blood or thyroid tissue (not recorded which). The receptor set was obtained from an adult woman with Graves' disease, either hyperthyroidism or ophthalmopathy (not recorded which).

There are many counts of this clonotype. The chain employs TRBV6-1 and TRBJ1-2; perhaps TRBD1 as D (5 bases). Between the trimmed V and J ends, which lost 3 bases and 5 bases, there was a span of 16 bases. The germline CDR1 and CDR2 sequences are MNHNS and SASEGT. This CDR3 has 15 residues. In DNA form, the CDR3 reads TGTGCCAGCAGTGACCGAGCATCGGGGGAATATGGCTACACCTTC. It specifies CASSDRASGEYGYTF.

The table lists this clonotype with a count of one. This chain joins TRBV29-1 and TRBJ2-5, with 9 bases lining up with TRBD2. The CDR3 extends over 16 amino acids. Germline assignment: CDR1 SQVTM and CDR2 ANQGSEA. V was clipped by 3 bases and J by 5 bases; unmatched bases: 13. CDR3: CSVEGLAGTNRETQYF. The CDR3, as DNA: TGCAGCGTTGAGGGGCTAGCGGGGACTAATAGGGAGACCCAGTACTTC.

This clonotype was observed at least ten times. The chain employs TRBV9 and TRBJ1-5; the D is unclear. Looked up from germline, CDR1 is SGDLS and CDR2 is YYNGEE. The V end lost 4 bases, the J end lost 0 bases, and 11 bases lay between the germline ends. The CDR3 is made up of 15 amino acids. The CDR3, as DNA: TGTGCCAGCAGCCCGAGTCCAGCTAGCAATCAGCCCCAGCATTTT. Its translation is CASSPSPASNQPQHF.

This clonotype was seen at least ten times. The chain links TRBV15 to TRBJ1-5, with a weak D call TRBD1 (5 bases). V gave up 3 bases and J gave up 0 bases, with 9 bases separating them. CDR3 size: 15 residues. Looked up from germline, CDR1 is LNHNV and CDR2 is YYDKDF (reference sequence). The CDR3, as DNA: TGTGCCACCAGCAGGAGACAGTCTAGCAATCAGCCCCAGCATTTT. It yields the protein CATSRRQSSNQPQHF.

Details on this clonotype: A read error may explain this, as a much larger clone is one base away. This sequence joins TRBV6-1 and TRBJ2-7, with D maybe TRBD1 (6 bases). This CDR3 is 13 amino acids long. Germline CDR1 is MNHNS and CDR2 is SASEGT. The DNA for the CDR3 is TGTGCCATCAGTGCAGGGGTAGTCTACGAGCAGTACTTC. This codes for CAISAGVVYEQYF.

The V and J genes are TRBV6-5 and TRBJ2-5, with 8 bases matching TRBD1. From germline, CDR1 is MNHEY and CDR2 SVGAGI. The J segment lost 4 bases and the V segment lost 6 bases, leaving 10 bases of the junction unmatched. This CDR3 has 15 residues. CDR3 bases: TGTGCCAGCAGGTCCGGGACAGGAGGGAGAGAGACCCAGTACTTC. It specifies CASRSGTGGRETQYF.

The chain is built from TRBV20-1 and TRBJ2-5; 7 nucleotides match TRBD1. Germline-derived CDR1 and CDR2 are DFQATT and SNEGSKA (reference sequence). The CDR3 extends over 14 amino acids. The trim removed 3 bases at V and 5 bases at J, leaving 9 bases unmatched. The CDR3 nucleotides read TGCAGTGCTAGTGAGAAGGACAGGAGGGAGACCCAGTACTTC. It codes for CSASEKDRRETQYF.

This chain links TRBV7-9 with TRBJ1-4; D ambiguous. Per the germline V gene, CDR1 is SEHNR and CDR2 is FQNEAQ (reference sequence). The V and J ends lost 4 bases and 0 bases respectively, with 9 bases between them. The CDR3 consists of 15 residues. CDR3 residues: CASSSRLSTNEKLFF. The CDR3 DNA reads TGTGCCAGCAGCTCCAGGTTATCAACTAATGAAAAACTGTTTTTT.

This chain joins TRBV7-7 and TRBJ2-7; possibly TRBD2 for D (6 bases). This CDR3 is built from 14 residues. Trimming cost V 5 bases and J 2 bases, with 13 bases left between them. Germline CDR1 reads SSHAT; CDR2 reads FNYEAQ (reference sequence). The CDR3 here is CASSPRETTYEQYF. DNA for the CDR3: TGTGCCAGCAGCCCCCGGGAGACAACCTACGAGCAGTACTTC.

This clonotype was seen repeatedly, ten times or more. This chain joins TRBV7-2 and TRBJ1-1, with D perhaps matching TRBD1 (5 bases). Deletions cut 3 bases from V and 8 bases from J, with 13 bases between. The germline V gene encodes CDR1 SGHTA and CDR2 FQGNSA. CDR3 length equals 13 residues. The CDR3 sequence is CASSFRDPREAFF. For the CDR3, the DNA is TGTGCCAGCAGCTTCCGGGACCCCAGAGAAGCTTTCTTT.

The rearrangement uses TRBV7-9 and TRBJ1-2; D uncertain. This CDR3 has 13 residues. Per germline, CDR1 SEHNR and CDR2 FQNEAQ (reference sequence). Trimming shortened V by 5 bases and J by 7 bases, and 14 bases separated the two germline ends. The CDR3 sequence: CASSERRASGYTF. The CDR3 DNA reads TGTGCCAGCAGCGAGAGACGGGCCTCTGGCTACACCTTC.

This clonotype was counted many times. V usage is TRBV10-3 and J usage is TRBJ2-5; D call uncertain. The length of the CDR3 is 13 residues. V lost 3 bases and J lost 4, with 9 bases in between. Germline V gene lookup returns CDR1 ENHRY and CDR2 SYGVKD. As DNA, the CDR3 is TGTGCCATCAGTGATGAGATGTCAGAGACCCAGTACTTC. Translated: CAISDEMSETQYF.

In the case of this clonotype: Just one base apart from a much larger clone, this may be a read error. This likely comes from a read error, as the CDR3 has no conserved phenylalanine or tryptophan at its end. The chain uses TRBV6-1 and TRBJ1-1, with D uncertain. Germline CDR1 reads MNHNS; CDR2 reads SASEGT. The CDR3 runs to 11 residues. Deletions cut 5 bases from V and 7 bases from J, with 8 bases between. CDR3 in amino acids: CASSLLGEAFS. CDR3 nucleotides: TGTGCCAGCAGTCTACTCGGTGAAGCTTTCTCT.

This clonotype was found many times. The gene calls are TRBV24-1 and TRBJ2-5; D gene uncertain. The CDR3 extends over 13 amino acids. The germline V gene has CDR1 KGHDR and CDR2 SFDVKD. Between the trimmed V and J ends, which lost 7 bases and 5 bases, there was a span of 13 bases. CDR3: CATRGTGRETQYF. The CDR3 DNA follows: TGTGCCACCAGAGGTACTGGCAGGGAGACCCAGTACTTC.

This clonotype was picked up a small number of times. The CDR3 carries no conserved terminal phenylalanine or tryptophan, so it likely arises from a read error. No DNA is shown, since the ends of the CDR3 on it are uncertain; the CDR3 is the one TCRdb lists. V usage is TRBV20-1 and J usage is TRBJ1-3; the table names TRBD1, a call not compared with the DNA. Including both end residues, the CDR3 is 9 amino acids long. Germline V gene sequence: CDR1 DFQATT, CDR2 SNEGSKA (reference sequence). This CDR3 reads CSAAGHQNT.

The V gene is TRBV29-1, the J gene TRBJ1-2, with 11 bases that match TRBD1. The trim removed 7 bases at V and 8 bases at J, leaving 3 bases unmatched. The CDR3 runs to 11 residues. The V gene's germline CDR1 is SQVTM and CDR2 ANQGSEA. Here the CDR3 DNA reads TGCAGCGGGGGACAGGGGGGAGGCTACACCTTC. Its protein is CSGGQGGGYTF. The full variable domain, completed using reference TRBV29-1 and TRBJ1-2, is SAVISQKPSRDICQRGTSLTIQCQVDSQVTMMFWYRQQPGQSLTLIATANQGSEATYESGFVIDKFPISRPNLTFSTLTVSNMSPEDSSIYLCSGGQGGGYTFGSGTRLTVV.

CDR3 DNA sequence: TGTGCCAGCAGCTTAGACCCCCCGGGACTAGGGTTGGCGACCCAGTACTTC. This codes for CASSLDPPGLGLATQYF. This sequence joins TRBV11-2 and TRBJ2-5, with TRBD2 matching over 8 bases. CDR1 and CDR2 (germline): SGHAT, FQNNGV. Trimming took 0 bases from V and 7 from J; bases not matched to a gene: 13. The CDR3 loop spans 17 amino acids.

The chain recombines TRBV29-1 with TRBJ2-5; D possibly matches TRBD1 or TRBD2 (5 bases each). This CDR3 has 13 residues. The V gene's germline CDR1 is SQVTM and CDR2 ANQGSEA. V was shortened by 8 bases and J by 2 bases, with 15 bases between the two germline ends. Written as DNA, the CDR3 is TGCAGCTCACCGGGACGGATACAAGAGACCCAGTACTTC. Translated, it gives CSSPGRIQETQYF. Combining the CDR3 with reference TRBV29-1 and TRBJ2-5 gives the whole variable domain SAVISQKPSRDICQRGTSLTIQCQVDSQVTMMFWYRQQPGQSLTLIATANQGSEATYESGFVIDKFPISRPNLTFSTLTVSNMSPEDSSIYLCSSPGRIQETQYFGPGTRLLVL.

This clonotype was found many times. This chain connects TRBV7-3 to TRBJ2-3, with 14 bases lining up with TRBD2. There are 16 residues in the CDR3. V lost 6 bases, J lost 4 bases, and 6 bases stayed unmatched. The germline V gene encodes CDR1 SGHTA and CDR2 FQGTGA. CDR3 nucleotide sequence: TGTGCCAGCAGTCTGGGACTAGCGGGAGAGGCAGATACGCAGTATTTT. It translates to CASSLGLAGEADTQYF. Looking up the rest from reference TRBV7-3 and TRBJ2-3 gives the full variable domain: GAGVSQTPSNKVTEKGKYVELRCDPISGHTALYWYRQSLGQGPEFLIYFQGTGAADDSGLPNDRFFAVRPEGSVSTLKIQRTERGDSAVYLCASSLGLAGEADTQYFGPGTRLTVL.

The V call is TRBV7-2, the J call TRBJ2-2, with TRBD2 identical over 10 bases. Germline CDR1 and CDR2: SGHTA and FQGNSA. The junction had 7 bases not matched to a gene; V was cut back by 5 bases and J by 7 bases. The CDR3 sequence is 15 residues long. This CDR3 is CASSATGLADGELFF. The CDR3 DNA sequence: TGTGCCAGCAGCGCAACCGGACTAGCGGACGGGGAGCTGTTTTTT.

On this clonotype: Because the CDR3 is missing its conserved closing phenylalanine or tryptophan, this is likely a read error. The V gene is TRBV29-1, the J gene TRBJ1-2, with no clear D. Per the germline V gene, CDR1 is SQVTM and CDR2 is ANQGSEA. This CDR3 spans 13 amino acids. The CDR3 nucleotides are TGCAGCACGGAGCAGGTGATGGACTATAGCTACACCCTC. Protein: CSTEQVMDYSYTL.

This clonotype was seen many times. CDR3 in DNA: TGCAGTGCTAGAGGACAGCTAGGCTATGGCTACACCTTC. Protein product: CSARGQLGYGYTF. The chain has TRBV20-1 and TRBJ1-2, with D possibly being TRBD1 (5 bases). Germline loops: CDR1 DFQATT, CDR2 SNEGSKA (reference sequence). V dropped 1 base and J dropped 4 bases, with 10 bases sitting between them. The CDR3 consists of 13 residues.

This clonotype was recorded at least ten times. The gene calls are TRBV7-9 and TRBJ1-2, with D unclear. The germline V gene encodes CDR1 SEHNR and CDR2 FQNEAQ (reference sequence). CDR3 length: 14 amino acids. The V end was cut by 5 bases, the J end by 2 bases, with 12 bases between. Here the CDR3 DNA reads TGTGCCAGCAGCCCGCCCCTCCTAAACTATGGCTACACCTTC. It is translated as CASSPPLLNYGYTF. The full variable domain, rest sourced from reference TRBV7-9 and TRBJ1-2, is DTGVSQNPRHKITKRGQNVTFRCDPISEHNRLYWYRQTLGQGPEFLTYFQNEAQLEKSRLLSDRFSAERPKGSFSTLEIQRTEQGDSAMYLCASSPPLLNYGYTFGSGTRLTVV.

This rearrangement joins TRBV29-1 to TRBJ2-7, with a tentative D call TRBD1 (5 bases). The CDR3 contains 15 residues. Trimming shortened V by 3 bases and J by 2 bases, and 17 bases separated the two germline ends. From germline, CDR1 is SQVTM and CDR2 ANQGSEA. In DNA form, the CDR3 reads TGCAGCGTTGATCGGTGGCAGGGTAATACCTACGAGCAGTACTTC. Translation gives CSVDRWQGNTYEQYF.

The V and J genes are TRBV19 and TRBJ1-2, with D possibly matching TRBD1 (6 bases). The germline V and J ends were trimmed by 7 bases and 5 bases, with 17 bases remaining between them. Germline V gene data show CDR1 as LNHDA and CDR2 as SQIVND (reference sequence). The CDR3 consists of 14 residues. This chain's CDR3 is CASTDTRGGYGYTF. DNA of the CDR3: TGTGCCAGTACTGACACCCGAGGGGGTTATGGCTACACCTTC. Drawing the rest from reference TRBV19 and TRBJ1-2, the complete variable domain is DGGITQSPKYLFRKEGQNVTLSCEQNLNHDAMYWYRQDPGQGLRLIYYSQIVNDFQKGDIAEGYSVSREKKESFPLTVTSAQKNPTAFYLCASTDTRGGYGYTFGSGTRLTVV.

This chain connects TRBV12-3 or TRBV12-4 to TRBJ1-1; the D gene is possibly TRBD1 (5 bases). The V and J ends lost 7 bases and 4 bases respectively, with 16 bases between them. The CDR3 has 14 amino acids. CDR3 region: CASIQQETSTEAFF. The CDR3 nucleotides read TGTGCCAGCATTCAACAGGAGACCAGCACTGAAGCTTTCTTT.

This chain joins TRBV6-4 and TRBJ2-7; a possible D gene is TRBD1 (5 bases). This CDR3 spans 10 amino acids. V was cut by 6 bases and J by 12 bases, with 12 bases left in between. CDR1 and CDR2 (germline): MRHNA, SNTAGT. The CDR3 DNA sequence: TGTGCCAGCAGCGACAGTCGACGGTACTTC. This codes for CASSDSRRYF.